These 31 T cell receptor beta chains came from one sample sequenced in a study of cytomegalovirus exposure and HLA in healthy donors. Data came from immunoSEQ multiplex PCR; TCRdb stores just in-frame clones and leaves some out. The sample contains approximately 80,000 clones, over 85% of which appear only once. The sequenced sample consisted of PBMCs. The receptors were sampled from a woman aged 25 to 39 in good health and CMV-seronegative.

The chain employs TRBV15 and TRBJ1-6, with a tentative D call TRBD1 (5 bases). With 5 bases removed from V and 6 bases from J, the gap between germline ends came to 11 bases. Germline CDR1 and CDR2: LNHNV and YYDKDF (reference sequence). The CDR3 is 14 residues long. CDR3 nucleotide sequence: TGTGCCACCAGCCCCGCGGGGCTTAATTCACCCCTCCACTTT. Its translation: CATSPAGLNSPLHF.

The CDR3 coding sequence is TGTGCCAGCAGTGTAGTGCCAGGTGCAATTTCCCCTGGGGCCAACGTCCTGACTTTC. Protein sequence: CASSVVPGAISPGANVLTF. The chain joins TRBV6-1 to TRBJ2-6, with no clear D. The CDR3 is made up of 19 amino acids. Germline-derived CDR1 and CDR2 are MNHNS and SASEGT. The germline V and J ends were trimmed by 4 bases and 2 bases, with 21 bases remaining between them.

The chain has TRBV14 and TRBJ2-5; D perhaps matches TRBD1 (5 bases). This CDR3 is built from 14 residues. V was shortened by 0 bases and J by 1 base, with 6 bases between the two germline ends. Looked up from germline, CDR1 is SGHDN and CDR2 is FVKESK. The CDR3 sequence is CASSQDRVQETQYF. The CDR3 DNA follows: TGTGCCAGCAGCCAAGACAGGGTCCAAGAGACCCAGTACTTC.

A word on this clone: The sample contains more than one DNA sequence encoding this CDR3. The chain carries TRBV28 and TRBJ2-7, with D unclear. Germline assignment: CDR1 MDHEN and CDR2 SYDVKM. The CDR3 spans 11 residues. With 3 bases removed from V and 4 bases from J, the gap between germline ends came to 4 bases. CDR3 DNA: TGTGCCAGCAGTTTTCTATACGAGCAGTACTTC. Translating gives CASSFLYEQYF.

V gene TRBV18 combines with J gene TRBJ2-5; D may be TRBD1 (5 bases). CDR1 KGHSH and CDR2 LQKENI come from the germline V gene. V was trimmed by 2 bases and J by 5 bases, leaving 12 bases between them. The CDR3 has 14 amino acids. The CDR3 reads CASSPGSGRETQYF. The DNA for the CDR3 is TGTGCCAGCTCACCAGGGTCAGGGCGGGAGACCCAGTACTTC.

The rearrangement links TRBV2 to TRBJ2-3; 8 nucleotides agree with TRBD1. There are 14 residues in the CDR3. V gave up 7 bases and J gave up 4 bases; unmatched junction bases: 7. CDR1 is SNHLY, CDR2 FYNNEI, per germline. Written as DNA, the CDR3 is TGTGCCAGCAAAACAGGGGGAATCGCAGATACGCAGTATTTT. This gives the protein CASKTGGIADTQYF.

The genes are TRBV7-7 and TRBJ2-1; D is possibly TRBD2 (5 bases). V lost 6 bases and J lost 0, with 12 bases in between. In germline, CDR1 is SSHAT, CDR2 FNYEAQ (reference sequence). This CDR3 has 15 residues. As DNA, the CDR3 is TGTGCCAGCAGTTACGGGGTAAGCTCCTACAATGAGCAGTTCTTC. Amino acids: CASSYGVSSYNEQFF.

This chain uses TRBV6-6 with TRBJ2-2; the match to TRBD1 covers 7 bases. The CDR3 covers 15 residues. V was pared by 6 bases and J by 3 bases, with 7 bases of the junction left unmatched. In germline, CDR1 is MNHNY, CDR2 SVGAGI (reference sequence). CDR3 region: CASRPATGYTGELFF. In DNA form, the CDR3 reads TGTGCCAGCAGACCCGCGACAGGGTACACCGGGGAGCTGTTTTTT.

As for this clone: One junction end disagrees with the germline gene, perhaps due to a read error. The rearrangement links TRBV7-7 to TRBJ2-3; 13 bases agree with TRBD2. Germline CDR1 SSHAT, CDR2 FNYEAQ (reference sequence). This CDR3 has 15 amino acids. The CDR3 bases are TGTGCTAGCAGCTTAGGACTAGCGGGAGTTGATACGCAGTATTTT. It yields the protein CASSLGLAGVDTQYF.

The chain carries TRBV19 and TRBJ2-3, with 12 bases aligning to TRBD2. Germline trimming cut 4 bases from V and 0 bases from J; bases unmatched to any gene: 11. Germline V gives CDR1 LNHDA, CDR2 SQIVND (reference sequence). CDR3 length: 19 residues. CDR3 in amino acids: CASSKRTTSGGASTDTQYF. CDR3 nucleotide sequence: TGTGCCAGTAGTAAAAGAACGACTAGCGGGGGAGCTAGCACAGATACGCAGTATTTT. Combining the CDR3 with reference TRBV19 and TRBJ2-3 gives the whole variable domain DGGITQSPKYLFRKEGQNVTLSCEQNLNHDAMYWYRQDPGQGLRLIYYSQIVNDFQKGDIAEGYSVSREKKESFPLTVTSAQKNPTAFYLCASSKRTTSGGASTDTQYFGPGTRLTVL.

V usage is TRBV7-9 and J usage is TRBJ1-4; D call uncertain. With 2 bases removed from V and 4 bases from J, the gap between germline ends came to 17 bases. Germline CDR1 reads SEHNR; CDR2 reads FQNEAQ (reference sequence). The CDR3 has 17 amino acids. In nucleotides, the CDR3 is TGTGCCAGCAGCTTAATGACATGGGTGGGGAGTAATGAAAAACTGTTTTTT. It yields the protein CASSLMTWVGSNEKLFF. Using reference TRBV7-9 and TRBJ1-4 for the parts outside the CDR3, the full variable domain is DTGVSQNPRHKITKRGQNVTFRCDPISEHNRLYWYRQTLGQGPEFLTYFQNEAQLEKSRLLSDRFSAERPKGSFSTLEIQRTEQGDSAMYLCASSLMTWVGSNEKLFFGSGTQLSVL.

V usage is TRBV30 and J usage is TRBJ1-5, with D perhaps TRBD1 (5 bases). The V gene's germline CDR1 is GTSNPN and CDR2 SVGIG (reference sequence). The CDR3 extends over 16 amino acids. V was clipped by 2 bases and J by 1 base, with 15 bases between them. The CDR3 region is CAWSPKGTKSNQPQHF. Here the CDR3 DNA reads TGTGCCTGGAGTCCCAAAGGGACTAAGAGCAATCAGCCCCAGCATTTT.

The chain uses TRBV7-2 and TRBJ2-3; tentative D call: TRBD1 (5 bases). CDR1 is SGHTA, CDR2 FQGNSA, per germline. Trimming pared 4 bases from V and 2 bases from J, leaving 13 bases between. CDR3 length: 15 amino acids. CDR3 coding DNA: TGTGCCAGCAGCTCACAGGCTTTACCCACAGATACGCAGTATTTT. Its protein product is CASSSQALPTDTQYF.

In nucleotides, the CDR3 is TGTGCCTGGGTCAGACAGGGGACGAACGAGCAGTACTTC. This translates into CAWVRQGTNEQYF. The V and J genes are TRBV30 and TRBJ2-7; 8 positions agree with TRBD1. Germline CDR1 reads GTSNPN; CDR2 reads SVGIG (reference sequence). This CDR3 spans 13 amino acids. The J segment lost 5 bases and the V segment lost 5 bases, leaving 8 bases of the junction unmatched.

The chain employs TRBV18 and TRBJ1-1, with 8 bases aligning to TRBD1. Trimming cost V 5 bases and J 5 bases; bases outside gene matches: 7. The CDR3 has 14 residues. Germline V gene lookup returns CDR1 KGHSH and CDR2 LQKENI. The CDR3 loop reads CASSSGTGQTEAFF. The CDR3 DNA reads as TGTGCCAGCTCATCCGGGACAGGTCAGACTGAAGCTTTCTTT. The variable domain in full, completed from reference TRBV18 and TRBJ1-1, reads NAGVMQNPRHLVRRRGQEARLRCSPMKGHSHVYWYRQLPEEGLKFMVYLQKENIIDESGMPKERFSAEFPKEGPSILRIQQVVRGDSAAYFCASSSGTGQTEAFFGQGTRLTVV.

V gene TRBV28 combines with J gene TRBJ1-5; no reliable D call. The V end was cut by 3 bases, the J end by 7 bases, with 13 bases between. Germline CDR1 reads MDHEN; CDR2 reads SYDVKM. The CDR3 loop spans 14 amino acids. This chain's CDR3 is CASSLGTVNQPQHF. In nucleotides, the CDR3 is TGTGCCAGCAGTTTGGGCACCGTCAACCAGCCCCAGCATTTT.

The chain recombines TRBV15 with TRBJ1-3; D perhaps matches TRBD1 (6 bases). Germline loops: CDR1 LNHNV, CDR2 YYDKDF (reference sequence). Trimming pared 2 bases from V and 0 bases from J, leaving 11 bases between. The CDR3 runs 16 residues. The CDR3 protein is CATSRPRTDSGNTIYF. The CDR3 nucleotides read TGTGCCACCAGCAGACCTCGGACAGACTCTGGAAACACCATATATTTT. Using reference TRBV15 and TRBJ1-3 for the parts outside the CDR3, the full variable domain is DAMVIQNPRYQVTQFGKPVTLSCSQTLNHNVMYWYQQKSSQAPKLLFHYYDKDFNNEADTPDNFQSRRPNTSFCFLDIRSPGLGDTAMYLCATSRPRTDSGNTIYFGEGSWLTVV.

J is TRBJ2-7 and V is TRBV6-6; TRBD1 matches at 8 bases. Germline assignment: CDR1 MNHNY and CDR2 SVGAGI (reference sequence). The CDR3 contains 14 residues. Losses at the gene ends were 6 bases for V and 6 bases for J; bases not matched to a gene: 10. The CDR3 spells CASSLAGTGPEQYF. CDR3 nucleotides: TGTGCCAGCAGCCTCGCGGGGACAGGCCCCGAGCAGTACTTC.

V and J are TRBV4-1 and TRBJ2-1; 11 positions agree with TRBD2. CDR1 MGHRA and CDR2 YSYEKL come from the germline V gene. The CDR3 contains 15 residues. After removal of 4 bases from V and 8 bases from J, the junction contained 7 bases not matched to a gene. The CDR3 coding sequence is TGCGCCAGCAGCCGTAGCGGGAGGGGTGGAGATGAGCAGTTCTTC. As protein: CASSRSGRGGDEQFF.

The chain has TRBV6-5 and TRBJ1-5, with 9 bases identical to TRBD1. Germline CDR1 is MNHEY and CDR2 is SVGAGI. J lost 4 bases, V lost 6 bases, and 4 bases had no gene match. The CDR3 loop spans 14 amino acids. The DNA of the CDR3 is TGTGCCAGCAGCGTCGACAGGGGGAATCAGCCCCAGCATTTT. Its protein is CASSVDRGNQPQHF.

V usage is TRBV18 and J usage is TRBJ1-4; weak D call: TRBD1 (5 bases). The CDR3 runs 15 residues. Deletions cut 5 bases from V and 8 bases from J, with 18 bases between. The germline V gene encodes CDR1 KGHSH and CDR2 LQKENI. The CDR3 DNA reads TGTGCCAGCTCATCCTCCTGGGGCAGAAGCGAAAAACTGTTTTTT. Translated: CASSSSWGRSEKLFF.

The CDR3 coding sequence is TGTGCCAGCTCACCGGGAGAACGGGAGACCCAGTACTTC. Translation gives CASSPGERETQYF. This chain links TRBV18 with TRBJ2-5; a possible D gene is TRBD2 (5 bases). CDR1 is KGHSH and CDR2 is LQKENI in the germline V gene. CDR3 length: 13 amino acids. Trimming took 3 bases from V and 5 from J, leaving 10 bases between them.

J is TRBJ1-1 and V is TRBV6-5; D not certain. Germline V gene data show CDR1 as MNHEY and CDR2 as SVGAGI. V was shortened by 5 bases and J by 1 base, with 11 bases between the two germline ends. The CDR3 is 14 residues long. The CDR3 sequence is CASSQVTANTEAFF. CDR3 nucleotides: TGTGCCAGCAGTCAGGTTACAGCGAACACTGAAGCTTTCTTT.

The chain combines TRBV30 with TRBJ2-4; D not resolved. V was cut by 0 bases and J by 0 bases, with 6 bases left in between. Germline V gene data show CDR1 as GTSNPN and CDR2 as SVGIG (reference sequence). The CDR3 totals 14 residues. The chain's CDR3 is CAWSVQKAKNIQYF. The CDR3 region has the DNA TGTGCCTGGAGTGTACAGAAAGCCAAAAACATTCAGTACTTC.

This chain uses TRBV30 with TRBJ1-1; possible D gene TRBD1, 5 bases. Germline loops: CDR1 GTSNPN, CDR2 SVGIG (reference sequence). V was pared by 7 bases and J by 8 bases, with 14 bases between. The CDR3 runs to 11 residues. In nucleotides, the CDR3 is TGTGCCTACGACAGAGCCGCCGAAGCTTTCTTT. Translation gives CAYDRAAEAFF.

The chain carries TRBV28 and TRBJ1-2; 9 bases are a match to TRBD1. The germline V gene encodes CDR1 MDHEN and CDR2 SYDVKM. The CDR3 is 15 residues long. V lost 10 bases and J lost 2; bases outside the gene matches: 11. This CDR3 is CAIRVDRGGNYGYTF. Here the CDR3 DNA reads TGTGCCATCCGGGTAGACAGGGGGGGGAACTATGGCTACACCTTC.

J is TRBJ2-3 and V is TRBV10-1; TRBD2 might be the D (6 bases). From germline, CDR1 is WNHNN and CDR2 SYGVQD (reference sequence). This CDR3 region has 17 residues. V was pared by 7 bases and J by 0 bases, with 20 bases between. The CDR3: CASIGSPTGESTDTQYF. The CDR3 coding sequence is TGCGCCAGCATTGGTAGCCCGACGGGGGAAAGCACAGATACGCAGTATTTT.

This clone appeared a single time. The V and J genes are TRBV30 and TRBJ2-5; 7 bases fit TRBD1. This CDR3 comprises 14 residues. Losses at the gene ends were 4 bases for V and 5 bases for J; bases not matched to a gene: 10. Germline V gene sequence: CDR1 GTSNPN, CDR2 SVGIG (reference sequence). CDR3 residues: CAWTDRGRRETQYF. CDR3 in DNA: TGTGCCTGGACCGATAGGGGGCGCCGGGAGACCCAGTACTTC.

The rearrangement links TRBV7-8 to TRBJ1-2, with a possible D match to TRBD1 (6 bases). This CDR3 has 19 residues. Germline V CDR1 and CDR2: SGHVS, FQNEAQ. Trimming took 4 bases from V and 0 from J, leaving 24 bases between them. In nucleotides, the CDR3 is TGTGCCAGCAGCTCAAGGGGACAACTTGTTCGGCTCCCTAACTATGGCTACACCTTC. Amino acid sequence: CASSSRGQLVRLPNYGYTF.

This chain links TRBV2 with TRBJ2-7; no definite D call. Trimming removed 0 bases at V and 2 bases at J, with 11 bases between. The V gene's germline CDR1 is SNHLY and CDR2 FYNNEI. The CDR3 totals 15 residues. CDR3 residues: CASSEAGLAPYEQYF. CDR3 DNA sequence: TGTGCCAGCAGTGAAGCGGGCCTCGCACCCTACGAGCAGTACTTC.

The table lists this clone with a count of one. CDR3 nucleotide sequence: TGTGCCAGCAGCGTAGGACTACCAGATACGCAGTATTTT. Amino acids: CASSVGLPDTQYF. The chain joins TRBV9 to TRBJ2-3, with D possibly matching TRBD2 (5 bases). This CDR3 comprises 13 residues. Per the germline V gene, CDR1 is SGDLS and CDR2 is YYNGEE. The V end lost 0 bases, the J end lost 4 bases, and 6 bases lay between the germline ends.